This T cell receptor beta chain was found in a study of cytomegalovirus exposure and HLA in healthy donors. Overall study: Later, an analysis reported that the 130 or so validation repertoires had used the same platform as the roughly 660 first-cohort repertoires.

Libraries were prepared by immunoSEQ multiplex PCR; TCRdb keeps only in-frame clonotypes and omits some of them. In the table there are 160,000 or so clones, approximately 90% of which are singletons. To note about this clone: Its cognate antigen is unknown.

General observations from the study: About 180 TCR beta chains were listed as cytomegalovirus-associated. The tendency of first-cohort TCR clusters to co-occur in the roughly 110 validation repertoires emerged from a later analysis. Testing in vitro showed a few CMV-associated chains specific for CMV antigens.

Germline V CDR1 and CDR2: SGHAT, FQNNGV. There are 15 residues in the CDR3. The trim removed 3 bases at V and 2 bases at J, leaving 2 bases unmatched. The chain is built from TRBV11-2 and TRBJ1-4; TRBD1 aligns across 8 bases. This receptor was obtained from a man between 18 and 29 years old in good health and CMV-seronegative. Input material: PBMCs. CDR3: CASSFRQGTNEKLFF. CDR3 coding DNA: TGTGCCAGCAGCTTTCGACAGGGGACTAATGAAAAACTGTTTTTT.